This T cell receptor beta chain was sequenced during a study of cytomegalovirus exposure and HLA in healthy donors. Study overall: The same platform was used for the roughly 130 validation repertoires as for the approximately 720 first-cohort repertoires, as reported in a later analysis.

Overall study results and limits: First-cohort TCR clusters were later found to tend to co-occur in the roughly 130 validation repertoires. Reportedly, diagnosis of cytomegalovirus status by the classifier showed high specificity and sensitivity.

This clone is a singleton in its sample. The target antigen is unknown. Assay: immunoSEQ multiplex PCR; the TCRdb copy retains only in-frame clones and omits some. This sample has approximately 150,000 clones, with about 85% found just once. Germline lookup yields CDR1 LGHNA and CDR2 YSLEER. The CDR3 covers 16 residues. V lost 3 bases and J lost 4; bases outside the gene matches: 7. The sequencing sample was made of PBMCs. The sequence was collected from a man aged 30 to 39 in good health and CMV-seropositive. This chain links TRBV4-3 with TRBJ2-3; TRBD2 matches at 10 bases. CDR3 amino acids: CASSHLAGEGADTQYF. Written as DNA, the CDR3 is TGCGCCAGCAGCCACCTAGCGGGGGAGGGCGCAGATACGCAGTATTTT.